The source of this TCR beta chain is a study of blood T cell repertoires in COVID-19. Across the whole study: There were acute and convalescent COVID-19 samples, and they came from the United States, Italy and Spain. The analysed material was cDNA or gDNA that came from T cells, B-cell-depleted T cells, or PBMCs.

The ends were cut back, 0 bases at V and 4 bases at J, with 15 bases in the middle. Germline V CDR1 and CDR2: ENHRY, SYGVKD. The CDR3 is 16 residues long. Clones were read by immunoSEQ multiplex PCR, and TCRdb kept only the in-frame ones, dropping some. The sample shows approximately 260,000 clones, approximately 85% of them seen only once. Membership in each cohort depended on participant-reported clinical history. The chain carries TRBV10-3 and TRBJ1-2, with a tentative D call TRBD1 (5 bases). Sequencing was performed on PBMCs or T cells enriched from blood (not recorded which). This clonotype was obtained from a woman between 45 and 60 years old who had been exposed to COVID-19. The CDR3 reads CAISESIRAIRYGYTF. The CDR3 DNA reads as TGTGCCATCAGTGAGTCGATCAGGGCTATCCGCTATGGCTACACCTTC.